The 9 T cell receptor beta chains listed next were all sequenced from one sample in a study of T-cell reconstitution after alpha-beta-depleted transplantation in children. The authors prepared the TCRbeta library with unique molecular identifiers. A single record per CDR3 protein comes from TCRdb applying MiXCR to the PCR reads. This sample has about 340,000 distinct CDR3 sequences, with around 10% found just once. Source: PBMCs from the stem cell graft donor, taken from the stem cell graft. The receptors come from a human donor who donated a stem cell graft to a child with acute lymphoblastic leukemia.

This chain links TRBV7-2 with TRBJ1-6, with D unclear. Trimming shortened V by 5 bases and J by 10 bases, and 12 bases separated the two germline ends. This CDR3 region has 13 residues. Germline lookup yields CDR1 SGHTA and CDR2 FQGNSA. CDR3 DNA sequence: TGTGCCAGCAGCCCCCTGGGCGGATCACCCCTCCACTTT. This codes for CASSPLGGSPLHF.

This clonotype was picked up a small number of times. The genes are TRBV12-3 or TRBV12-4 and TRBJ2-1, with D possibly being TRBD1 (6 bases). V lost 6 bases to trimming and J lost 6 bases, with 12 bases between them. The CDR3 totals 13 residues. The CDR3 DNA reads as TGTGCCAGCAGGGTCTTGGACAGCAATGAGCAGTTCTTC. It yields the protein CASRVLDSNEQFF.

This clonotype came up many times. This chain connects TRBV7-9 to TRBJ2-5; TRBD2 agrees at 8 bases. The V gene end was trimmed by 5 bases and the J gene end by 7 bases; junction bases not matched to a gene: 12. The CDR3 covers 15 residues. Germline V gene lookup returns CDR1 SEHNR and CDR2 FQNEAQ (reference sequence). CDR3 nucleotides: TGTGCCAGCAGCCGCCTTTCGGGAGGGTCCGGGACCCAGTACTTC. Encoded protein: CASSRLSGGSGTQYF.

This clonotype was counted many times. The chain carries TRBV20-1 and TRBJ1-5; unclear D gene. CDR1 is DFQATT and CDR2 is SNEGSKA in the germline V gene (reference sequence). V was pared by 3 bases and J by 6 bases, with 12 bases between. The CDR3 extends over 13 amino acids. CDR3 residues: CSARGGYLQPQHF. In DNA form, the CDR3 reads TGCAGTGCTAGGGGAGGGTATCTTCAGCCCCAGCATTTT.

This clonotype was seen a few times. V usage is TRBV4-2 and J usage is TRBJ2-2, with D maybe TRBD2 (5 bases). Germline V gives CDR1 LGHNA, CDR2 YNFKEQ. V lost 2 bases and J lost 5, with 12 bases in between. CDR3 size: 15 residues. CDR3 sequence (DNA): TGTGCCAGCAGCCAATTGTCTACGGGGACCGGGGAGCTGTTTTTT. Translating it yields CASSQLSTGTGELFF.

Only a few counts were recorded for this clonotype. This chain uses TRBV7-8 with TRBJ2-5, with 8 bases that match TRBD2. Germline V gives CDR1 SGHVS, CDR2 FQNEAQ. This CDR3 contains 15 residues. V shed 5 bases and J 2 bases; nucleotides not matched to a gene: 7. CDR3 sequence: CASSPWTSTQETQYF. The CDR3 region has the DNA TGTGCCAGCAGCCCCTGGACTAGCACACAAGAGACCCAGTACTTC.

At least ten counts were recorded for this clonotype. The chain couples TRBV29-1 to TRBJ2-5; 11 nucleotides align to TRBD1. The CDR3 runs 13 residues. The germline V gene has CDR1 SQVTM and CDR2 ANQGSEA. V dropped 6 bases and J dropped 4; count of bases not matched to a gene: 4. The CDR3 bases are TGCAGCGTGGGACAGGGGGTTGGAGAGACCCAGTACTTC. It yields the protein CSVGQGVGETQYF.

A few counts support this clonotype. This rearrangement joins TRBV20-1 to TRBJ2-7, with D perhaps being TRBD1 or TRBD2 (6 bases each). This CDR3 is built from 14 residues. Germline lookup yields CDR1 DFQATT and CDR2 SNEGSKA (reference sequence). Trimming removed 5 bases at V and 6 bases at J, with 20 bases between. CDR3 DNA: TGCAGTGCTGGAGGGGGACCGACCCCAGGCGAGCAGTACTTC. Its protein product is CSAGGGPTPGEQYF.

The rearrangement joins TRBV7-8 to TRBJ1-5; D is undetermined. Germline assignment: CDR1 SGHVS and CDR2 FQNEAQ. This CDR3 is built from 12 residues. V was clipped by 6 bases and J by 7 bases, with 10 bases between them. CDR3 protein: CASRNAGQPQHF. The CDR3 coding sequence is TGTGCCAGCAGGAACGCCGGCCAGCCCCAGCATTTT.